This T cell receptor (beta chain) was retrieved from a study of T cells in Graves' hyperthyroidism and ophthalmopathy. The wider study: The initial diagnosis was the point when peripheral blood was collected, ahead of any treatment. Study conclusions and caveats: The model foresaw ophthalmopathy a median approximately 6.1 months prior to onset.

The CDR3 regions of TCR beta were amplified from RNA transcripts. TCR CDR3 underwent first-round RT-PCR with the HTBI primer set. One entry per CDR3 protein results from TCRdb running MiXCR on the multiplex PCR reads. The table lists about half a million distinct CDR3 sequences, 24% of them singletons. This clonotype has at least ten counts. Its specificity is not known. Exclusion criteria comprised uncontrolled infection, other autoimmune disease, pregnancy or lactation. The CDR3 extends over 13 amino acids. V lost 4 bases to trimming and J lost 2 bases, with 9 bases between them. The germline V gene encodes CDR1 SEHNR and CDR2 FQNEAQ (reference sequence).

The sequence was collected from a woman in her 30s with Graves' ophthalmopathy. V is TRBV7-9 and J is TRBJ2-7; a possible D gene is TRBD2 (5 bases). Sequenced sample: blood. The CDR3 reads CASSSTRTYEQYF. The CDR3, as DNA: TGTGCCAGCAGCTCAACTAGAACCTACGAGCAGTACTTC.